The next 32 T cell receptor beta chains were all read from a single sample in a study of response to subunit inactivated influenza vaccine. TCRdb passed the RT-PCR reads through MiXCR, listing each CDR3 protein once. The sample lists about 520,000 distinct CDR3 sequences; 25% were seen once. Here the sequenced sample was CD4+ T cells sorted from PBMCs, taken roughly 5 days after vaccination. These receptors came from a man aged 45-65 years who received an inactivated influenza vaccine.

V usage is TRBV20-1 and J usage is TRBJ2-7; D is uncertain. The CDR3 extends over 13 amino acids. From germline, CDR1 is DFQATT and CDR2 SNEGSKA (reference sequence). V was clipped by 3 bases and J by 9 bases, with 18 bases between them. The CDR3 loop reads CSASHSDLGGQYF. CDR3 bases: TGCAGTGCTAGTCATTCAGACCTAGGCGGGCAGTACTTC.

CDR3 DNA: TGTGCCAGCAACATGCTCCCCCGGGTGAAAACTAGCACAGATACGCAGTATTTT. Translation gives CASNMLPRVKTSTDTQYF. The chain has TRBV11-1 and TRBJ2-3; D unresolved. V lost 7 bases and J 0 bases, leaving 23 bases between the germline ends. The CDR3 totals 18 residues. Looked up from germline, CDR1 is SGHAT and CDR2 is FQDESV (reference sequence). Based on the CDR3 plus reference TRBV11-1 and TRBJ2-3, the full variable domain is EAEVAQSPRYKITEKSQAVAFWCDPISGHATLYWYRQILGQGPELLVQFQDESVVDDSQLPKDRFSAERLKGVDSTLKIQPAELGDSAMYLCASNMLPRVKTSTDTQYFGPGTRLTVL.

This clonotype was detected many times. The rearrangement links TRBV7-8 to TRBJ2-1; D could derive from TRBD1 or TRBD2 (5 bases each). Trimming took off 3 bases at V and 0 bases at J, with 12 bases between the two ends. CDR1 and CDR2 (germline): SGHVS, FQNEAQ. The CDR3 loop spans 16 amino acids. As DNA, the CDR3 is TGTGCCAGCAGCTTCGGGGCTACCAGCTCCTACAATGAGCAGTTCTTC. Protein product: CASSFGATSSYNEQFF.

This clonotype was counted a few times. CDR3 sequence: CSAARTSGRKYEQYF. In DNA, the CDR3 is TGCAGTGCAGCTAGGACTAGCGGGAGGAAGTACGAGCAGTACTTC. The genes are TRBV20-1 and TRBJ2-7; 14 bases are a match to TRBD2. V lost 6 bases and J lost 4; bases outside the gene matches: 8. This CDR3 region has 15 residues. In germline, CDR1 is DFQATT, CDR2 SNEGSKA (reference sequence).

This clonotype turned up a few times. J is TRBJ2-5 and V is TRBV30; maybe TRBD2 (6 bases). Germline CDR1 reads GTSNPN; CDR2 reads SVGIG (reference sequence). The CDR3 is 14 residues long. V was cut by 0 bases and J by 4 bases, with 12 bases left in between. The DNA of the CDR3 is TGTGCCTGGAGTGTATACGGGGGAGGAGAGACCCAGTACTTC. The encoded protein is CAWSVYGGGETQYF.

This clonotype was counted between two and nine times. The CDR3 sequence: CASRDTGTVSYEQYF. The DNA of the CDR3 is TGTGCCAGCAGAGATACCGGGACAGTCTCCTACGAGCAGTACTTC. The V gene is TRBV6-1, the J gene TRBJ2-7; 7 bases match TRBD1. Per germline, CDR1 MNHNS and CDR2 SASEGT. Losses at the gene ends were 6 bases for V and 0 bases for J; bases not matched to a gene: 8. The CDR3 length is 15 residues.

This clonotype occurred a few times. The CDR3 region is CSASAFIMSRRETQYF. CDR3 nucleotides: TGCAGTGCTTCTGCCTTCATTATGTCGAGGCGAGAGACCCAGTACTTC. The gene calls are TRBV20-1 and TRBJ2-5; D ambiguous. Per the germline V gene, CDR1 is DFQATT and CDR2 is SNEGSKA (reference sequence). Trimming removed 5 bases at V and 4 bases at J, with 23 bases between. CDR3 size: 16 residues.

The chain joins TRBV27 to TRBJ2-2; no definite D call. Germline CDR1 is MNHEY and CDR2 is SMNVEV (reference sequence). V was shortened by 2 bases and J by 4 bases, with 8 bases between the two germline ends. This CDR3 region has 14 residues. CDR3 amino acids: CASSLARFTGELFF. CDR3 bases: TGTGCCAGCAGTTTAGCACGGTTCACCGGGGAGCTGTTTTTT.

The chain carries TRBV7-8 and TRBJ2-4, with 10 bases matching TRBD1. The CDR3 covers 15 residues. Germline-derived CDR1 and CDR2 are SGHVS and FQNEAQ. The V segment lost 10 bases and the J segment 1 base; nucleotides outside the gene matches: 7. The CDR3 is CATMTGGLAKNIQYF. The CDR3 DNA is TGTGCCACCATGACAGGGGGCTTGGCCAAAAACATTCAGTACTTC.

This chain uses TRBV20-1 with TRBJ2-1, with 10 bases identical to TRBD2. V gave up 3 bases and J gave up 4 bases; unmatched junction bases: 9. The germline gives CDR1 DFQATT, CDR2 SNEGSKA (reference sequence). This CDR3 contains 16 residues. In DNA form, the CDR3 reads TGCAGTGCTAGCTTAGCGGGAGGTAAACAGTACAATGAGCAGTTCTTC. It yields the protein CSASLAGGKQYNEQFF.

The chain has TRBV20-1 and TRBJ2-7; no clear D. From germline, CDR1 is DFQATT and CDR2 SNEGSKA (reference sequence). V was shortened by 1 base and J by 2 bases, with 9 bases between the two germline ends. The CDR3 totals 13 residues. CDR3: CSARVGYPYEQYF. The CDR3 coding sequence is TGCAGTGCTAGAGTGGGATACCCCTACGAGCAGTACTTC.

In DNA form, the CDR3 reads TGCGCCAGCAGCTTGGACCATGGCTATGGCTACACCTTC. Residues: CASSLDHGYGYTF. The V call is TRBV5-1, the J call TRBJ1-2; D not certain. Looked up from germline, CDR1 is SGHRS and CDR2 is YFSETQ. Trimming took off 0 bases at V and 4 bases at J, with 7 bases between the two ends. The CDR3 loop spans 13 amino acids.

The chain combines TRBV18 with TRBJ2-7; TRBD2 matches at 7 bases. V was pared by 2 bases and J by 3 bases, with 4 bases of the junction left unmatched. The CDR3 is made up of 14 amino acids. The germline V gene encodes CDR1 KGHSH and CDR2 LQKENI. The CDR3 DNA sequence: TGTGCCAGCTCACCAACGGGACTATTCTACGAGCAGTACTTC. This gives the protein CASSPTGLFYEQYF.

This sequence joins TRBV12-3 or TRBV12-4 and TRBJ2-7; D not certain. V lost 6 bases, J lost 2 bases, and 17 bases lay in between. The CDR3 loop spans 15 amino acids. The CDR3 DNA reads TGTGCCAGCAGCAAGAATGGAGTGCTTACCTACGAGCAGTACTTC. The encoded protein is CASSKNGVLTYEQYF.

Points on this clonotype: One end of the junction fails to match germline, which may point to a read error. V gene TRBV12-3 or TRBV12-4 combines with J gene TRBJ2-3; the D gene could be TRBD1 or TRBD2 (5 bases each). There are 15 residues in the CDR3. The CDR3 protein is CASSRGARSTDTQYF. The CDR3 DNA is TGTGCCAGCAGTCGAGGGGCACGAAGCACCGATACGCAGTATTTT.

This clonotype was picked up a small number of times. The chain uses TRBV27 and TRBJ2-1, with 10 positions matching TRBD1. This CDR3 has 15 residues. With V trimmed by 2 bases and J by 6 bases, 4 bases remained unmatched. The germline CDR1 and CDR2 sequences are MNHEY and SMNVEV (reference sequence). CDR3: CASSLGTGVLNEQFF. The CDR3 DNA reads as TGTGCCAGCAGTTTAGGGACAGGGGTGCTCAATGAGCAGTTCTTC.

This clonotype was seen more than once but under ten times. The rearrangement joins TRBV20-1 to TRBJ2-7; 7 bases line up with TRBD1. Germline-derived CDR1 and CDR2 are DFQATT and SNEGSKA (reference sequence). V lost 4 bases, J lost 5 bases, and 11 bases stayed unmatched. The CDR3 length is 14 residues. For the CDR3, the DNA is TGCAGTGCTAACCCCCAGGGGGTAGCCCACGAGCAGTACTTC. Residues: CSANPQGVAHEQYF.

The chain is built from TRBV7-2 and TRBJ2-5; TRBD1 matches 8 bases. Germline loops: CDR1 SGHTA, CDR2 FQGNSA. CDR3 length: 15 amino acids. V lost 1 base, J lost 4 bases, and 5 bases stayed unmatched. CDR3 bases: TGTGCCAGCAGCTTAGAGTCCAGGGGGCGAGAGACCCAGTACTTC. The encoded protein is CASSLESRGRETQYF.

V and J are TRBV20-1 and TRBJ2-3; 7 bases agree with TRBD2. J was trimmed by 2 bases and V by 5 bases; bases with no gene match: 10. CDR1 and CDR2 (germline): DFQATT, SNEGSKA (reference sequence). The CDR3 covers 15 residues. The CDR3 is CSAPDKRGSTDTQYF. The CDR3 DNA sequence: TGCAGTGCTCCTGACAAGCGGGGATCCACAGATACGCAGTATTTT.

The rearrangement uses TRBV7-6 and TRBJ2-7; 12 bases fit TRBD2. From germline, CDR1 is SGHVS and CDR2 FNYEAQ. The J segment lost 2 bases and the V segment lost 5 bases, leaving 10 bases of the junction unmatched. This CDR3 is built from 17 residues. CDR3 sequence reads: CASSLLAGGTSTYEQYF. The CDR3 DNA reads TGTGCCAGCAGCCTACTAGCGGGAGGAACGTCAACCTACGAGCAGTACTTC.

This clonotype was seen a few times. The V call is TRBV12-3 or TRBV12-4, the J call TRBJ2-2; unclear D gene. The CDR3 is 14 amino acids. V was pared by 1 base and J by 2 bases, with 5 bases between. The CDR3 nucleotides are TGTGCCAGCAGTTTAGATTTCAACACCGGGGAGCTGTTTTTT. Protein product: CASSLDFNTGELFF.

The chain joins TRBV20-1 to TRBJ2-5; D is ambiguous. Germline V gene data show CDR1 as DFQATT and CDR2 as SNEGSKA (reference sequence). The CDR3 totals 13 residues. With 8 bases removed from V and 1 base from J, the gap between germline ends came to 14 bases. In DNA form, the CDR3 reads TGCAGTTCCTCCGGGCCTAGCCAAGAGACCCAGTACTTC. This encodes CSSSGPSQETQYF.

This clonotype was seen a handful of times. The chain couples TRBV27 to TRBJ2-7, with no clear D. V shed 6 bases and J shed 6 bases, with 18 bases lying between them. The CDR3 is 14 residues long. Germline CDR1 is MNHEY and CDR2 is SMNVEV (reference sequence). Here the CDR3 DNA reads TGTGCCAGCAGGGGCCCCCTCGGCGTAGGCGAGCAGTACTTC. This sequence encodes CASRGPLGVGEQYF.

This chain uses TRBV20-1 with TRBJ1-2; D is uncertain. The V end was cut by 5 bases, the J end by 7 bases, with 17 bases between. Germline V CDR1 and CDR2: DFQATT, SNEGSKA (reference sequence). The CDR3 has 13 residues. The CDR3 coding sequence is TGCAGTGCTGCAACCGATATTAGCTCTGGCTACACCTTC. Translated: CSAATDISSGYTF.

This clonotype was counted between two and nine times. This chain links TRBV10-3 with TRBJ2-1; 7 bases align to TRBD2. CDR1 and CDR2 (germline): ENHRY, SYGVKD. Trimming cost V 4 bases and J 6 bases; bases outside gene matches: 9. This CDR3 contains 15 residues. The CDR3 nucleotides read TGTGCCATCAGTGTGGTTGGGGGAGGGGCCAATGAGCAGTTCTTC. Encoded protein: CAISVVGGGANEQFF.

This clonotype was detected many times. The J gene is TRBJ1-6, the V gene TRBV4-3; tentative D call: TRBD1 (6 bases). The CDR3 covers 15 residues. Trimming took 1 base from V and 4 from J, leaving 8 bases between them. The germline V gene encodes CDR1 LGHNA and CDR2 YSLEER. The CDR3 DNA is TGCGCCAGCAGCCAAGGAGGACAGTATAATTCACCCCTCCACTTT. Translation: CASSQGGQYNSPLHF.

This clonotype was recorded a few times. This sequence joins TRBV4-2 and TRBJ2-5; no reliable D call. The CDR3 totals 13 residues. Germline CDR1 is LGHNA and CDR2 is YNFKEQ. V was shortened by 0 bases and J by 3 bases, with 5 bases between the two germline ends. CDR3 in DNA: TGTGCCAGCAGCCAAGATCCAAAAGAGACCCAGTACTTC. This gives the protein CASSQDPKETQYF.

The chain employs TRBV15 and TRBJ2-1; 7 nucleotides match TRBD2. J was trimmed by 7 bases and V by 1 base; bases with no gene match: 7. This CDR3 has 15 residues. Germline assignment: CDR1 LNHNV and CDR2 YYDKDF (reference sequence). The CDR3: CATSRAGGRGNEQFF. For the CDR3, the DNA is TGTGCCACCAGCAGAGCAGGCGGGAGAGGAAATGAGCAGTTCTTC.

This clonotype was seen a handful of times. CDR3 residues: CASSQAGAGETQYF. CDR3 bases: TGTGCCAGCAGCCAAGCGGGGGCAGGCGAGACCCAGTACTTC. The chain recombines TRBV3-1 with TRBJ2-5; D may match TRBD1 or TRBD2 (6 bases each). V lost 1 base and J 5 bases, leaving 11 bases between the germline ends. Germline lookup yields CDR1 LGHDT and CDR2 YNNKEL (reference sequence). This CDR3 is 14 amino acids long.

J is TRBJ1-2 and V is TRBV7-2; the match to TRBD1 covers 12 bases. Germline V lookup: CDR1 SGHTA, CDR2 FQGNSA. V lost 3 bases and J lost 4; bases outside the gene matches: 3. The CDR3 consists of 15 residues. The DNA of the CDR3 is TGTGCCAGCAGCTTGGGACAGGGGGCTAGCTATGGCTACACCTTC. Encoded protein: CASSLGQGASYGYTF.

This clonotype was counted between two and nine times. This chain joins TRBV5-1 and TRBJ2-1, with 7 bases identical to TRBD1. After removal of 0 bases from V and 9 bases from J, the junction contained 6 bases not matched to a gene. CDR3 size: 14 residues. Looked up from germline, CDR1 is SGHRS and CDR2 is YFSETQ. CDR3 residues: CASSLGQGNSEQFF. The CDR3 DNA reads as TGCGCCAGCAGCTTGGGACAGGGTAATAGTGAGCAGTTCTTC.

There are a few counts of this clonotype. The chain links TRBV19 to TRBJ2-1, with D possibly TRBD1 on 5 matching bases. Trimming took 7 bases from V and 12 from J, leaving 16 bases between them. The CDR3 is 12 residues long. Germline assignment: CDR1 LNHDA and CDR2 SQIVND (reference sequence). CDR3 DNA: TGTGCCAGTACTTCATTAGGGGATTCGCAGTTCTTC. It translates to CASTSLGDSQFF.